This T cell receptor beta chain was identified in a study of Graves' ophthalmopathy and Graves' hyperthyroidism (dated by TCRdb to 2016 to 2018). In terms of the full investigation: Peripheral blood samples were taken at the time of initial diagnosis, before any treatment was given. The study used signatures of the TCR beta repertoire to tell Graves' ophthalmopathy apart from Graves' hyperthyroidism and to predict which patients would progress to ophthalmopathy. For independent validation, a separate cohort was made up of 18 to 20 hyperthyroidism patients plus 17 patients who later progressed from hyperthyroidism to ophthalmopathy. In roughly 6 hyperthyroidism patients, the T-cell repertoires found in thyroid tissue were compared with those found in blood. After sampling, hyperthyroidism patients received methimazole starting at 30 mg daily, and ophthalmopathy patients received high-dose intravenous methylprednisolone. To explore V-J signatures that separate ophthalmopathy from hyperthyroidism, a discovery set of 95 to 100 patients was enrolled, consisting of roughly 45 with ophthalmopathy and roughly 57 with stable hyperthyroidism. In total, 135 blood samples were TCR-sequenced: approximately 42 ophthalmopathy, under 80 hyperthyroidism and roughly 17 hyperthyroidism-to-ophthalmopathy patients. The 90 to 100 discovery patients were randomly split 7:3 into training and test sets. The full study reports these points: In validation, the model predicted ophthalmopathy progression with about 70% sensitivity and 72.22% specificity; roughly eleven predicted patients were CT-confirmed with GO in a median of 6.5 months. Ophthalmopathy was separated from stable hyperthyroidism by the 13-signature model with around 88% sensitivity and around 81% specificity in cross-validation and with 80%/75% in the test set. Sample size was not predetermined statistically, and investigators were not blinded to group allocation. Among expanded thyroid clonotypes with frequency above 0.001, most also showed up in blood, which suggests that blood repertoires may reflect the thyroid immune response.

This clonotype was seen many times. Its binding antigen is unknown. No much larger clone is present one base from it, and per-base qualities are unavailable. V is trimmed back by 6 bases and J by 5 bases, and the junction contains 10 bases that no gene match accounts for. Via the germline V gene (reference sequence), CDR1 is DFQATT and CDR2 SNEGSKA. Measured from the cysteine to the phenylalanine, the CDR3 is 15 residues long. Only CDR3 DNA remains: 45 bases, in frame from the first base. TCR beta CDR3 regions were amplified from RNA transcripts for repertoire sequencing. A first-round RT-PCR used HTBI primers with the Qiagen OneStep RT-PCR kit, followed by a second-round multiplex PCR, size selection and purification. Libraries were sequenced on an Illumina HiSeq2000 using paired-end 100 bp reads. The original methods were these. Reads were processed with SOAPnuke, discarding reads with adapters, uncalled bases, mean Phred below 15, or no exact constant-primer or identifier match. COPE v1.2.5 was used to merge high-quality paired reads. Each unique nucleotide sequence was treated as a clonotype, and MiTCR v1.1 was used to align the clonotypes to the IMGT TRB V, D and J references. Analysis was restricted to V-J combinations with a frequency above 0.0001, which covered roughly 99% of repertoires. For each V-J combination, a TCR clonal expansion and chaos score was defined as the ratio of F50 clonal expansion to chaos observed in the TCRdist matrix. Welch's t-statistics and random forest were used to narrow the features down to approximately 13 V-J combinations, which were then fed into a naive Bayes classifier. Thyroid-blood repertoire similarity was quantified with the Morisita-Horn index. The public reads were run again by TCRdb, first through fastp at Q25 and then through MiXCR, and only productive beta chains were kept. Identical CDR3 proteins give one entry, which carries the most common genes and DNA. TCRdb's processing, not the authors', yielded these V and J calls. The sample data list 620,000 or so distinct CDR3 sequences, and about a fifth of these were observed just once. The ten largest clones add up to around 6.5% of the sample.

Stable hyperthyroidism was defined as no progression to ophthalmopathy within 18 months of follow-up. Hyperthyroidism patients were newly diagnosed, were aged 18 to 65 years, and had a disease duration under 2 months. Patients with other autoimmune diseases, uncontrolled infections, pregnancy or lactation were excluded from the study. Clinical symptoms, serum thyroxine, TRAb, thyroid ultrasound and orbital computed tomography formed the basis of the diagnosis. PBMCs were isolated from approximately 10 ml of fresh peripheral blood by Ficoll-Paque density gradient centrifugation. Trizol reagent was used to extract the total RNA, and its quality was then checked on an Agilent 2100 Bioanalyzer.

The V and J genes are TRBV20-1 and TRBJ2-5; 12 bases in between match TRBD2. This TCR was recovered from a woman between 18 and 29 years old with stable Graves' hyperthyroidism. Some clones in this sample may be carry-over from other donors' samples. Donor details come from another sample of the same person, matched by shared clones. The sample consisted of peripheral blood. The CDR3 reads as follows: CSAMTSGSPIETQYF. DNA sequence: TGCAGTGCGATGACTAGCGGGAGTCCTATTGAGACCCAGTACTTC.